The rows below give T cell receptor beta chains drawn from one sample of a study of blood T cell repertoires in COVID-19. Clones were read by immunoSEQ multiplex PCR, and TCRdb kept only the in-frame ones, dropping some. Of over 55,000 clones listed, around 86% were seen once; the top ten hold 7% to 10%. The specimen sequenced was peripheral blood. These receptors originate from a man aged 50-59 years with active COVID-19. CDR3s include the opening cysteine and the closing phenylalanine or tryptophan. Fields, in order: J gene, clone size, D gene, V gene, CDR3 DNA, CDR3 protein. The D gene is left open where the match is weak. Not all rows give a size; the values are once, few, many and, for expanded clones, a class.

J gene: TRBJ1-4; clone size: .; D gene: .; V gene: TRBV3-1/TRBV3-2; CDR3 DNA: TGTGCCAGCAGCCCCTGGAGCCCCACGAGCACAGGCGGTAGAAACGAAAAACTGTTTTTT; CDR3 protein: CASSPWSPTSTGGRNEKLFF
J gene: TRBJ2-3; clone size: .; D gene: .; V gene: TRBV5-1; CDR3 DNA: TGCGCCAGCAGCTTGGCCTCCACTAGTGACACAGATACGCAGTATTTT; CDR3 protein: CASSLASTSDTDTQYF
J gene: TRBJ1-3; clone size: once; D gene: .; V gene: TRBV4-3; CDR3 DNA: TGCGCCAGCAGCCAGTTGGGGGCAGGGAGCGGTGGGAACACCATATATTTT; CDR3 protein: CASSQLGAGSGGNTIYF
J gene: TRBJ2-7; clone size: .; D gene: TRBD2; V gene: TRBV15; CDR3 DNA: TGTGCCACCAGCAGAGATGCGGCCGGGACTAGCGTGTCCTACGAGCAGTACTTC; CDR3 protein: CATSRDAAGTSVSYEQYF
J gene: TRBJ2-7; clone size: .; D gene: .; V gene: TRBV6-5; CDR3 DNA: TGTGCCAGCAACCGAGGGGGCTACGAGCAGTACTTC; CDR3 protein: CASNRGGYEQYF
J gene: TRBJ2-3; clone size: .; D gene: .; V gene: TRBV12-5; CDR3 DNA: TGTGCTAGTGGACGGCGGCTAACAGATACGCAGTATTTT; CDR3 protein: CASGRRLTDTQYF
J gene: TRBJ2-3; clone size: once; D gene: TRBD2; V gene: TRBV9; CDR3 DNA: TGTGCCAGCAGCCCCCTAGCGGGTCGAACAGATACGCAGTATTTT; CDR3 protein: CASSPLAGRTDTQYF
J gene: TRBJ1-2; clone size: .; D gene: TRBD1; V gene: TRBV5-8; CDR3 DNA: TGTGCCAGCACAAAGGGGGCCGGGCTGTTCTATGGCTACACCTTC; CDR3 protein: CASTKGAGLFYGYTF
J gene: TRBJ1-1; clone size: .; D gene: .; V gene: TRBV7-9; CDR3 DNA: TGTGCCAGCAGCTTAGCAGCGAACACTGAAGCTTTCTTT; CDR3 protein: CASSLAANTEAFF
J gene: TRBJ2-7; clone size: .; D gene: .; V gene: TRBV28; CDR3 DNA: TGTGCCAGCAGTCTCCCCCGGGCCGGGGCCTACGAGCAGTACTTC; CDR3 protein: CASSLPRAGAYEQYF
J gene: TRBJ2-5; clone size: .; D gene: .; V gene: TRBV7-2; CDR3 DNA: TGTGCCAGCAGCTTTCGTCGACAGCAAGAGACCCAGTACTTC; CDR3 protein: CASSFRRQQETQYF
J gene: TRBJ1-1; clone size: .; D gene: .; V gene: TRBV7-9; CDR3 DNA: TGTGCCAGCAGCTTGGGCCATCGGGACTCTGGCGAAGCTTTCTTT; CDR3 protein: CASSLGHRDSGEAFF
J gene: TRBJ2-5; clone size: .; D gene: TRBD2; V gene: TRBV6-2/TRBV6-3; CDR3 DNA: TGTGCCAGCAGTTACCCCCCCCGAGCGGGGGGGCTCTATCAGACCCAGTACTTC; CDR3 protein: CASSYPPRAGGLYQTQYF
J gene: TRBJ2-1; clone size: .; D gene: TRBD2; V gene: TRBV7-2; CDR3 DNA: TGTGCCAGCAGCCTACAGATCGGGACTAGCCTTATCGATGAGCAGTTCTTC; CDR3 protein: CASSLQIGTSLIDEQFF
J gene: TRBJ1-1; clone size: .; D gene: TRBD1; V gene: TRBV5-1; CDR3 DNA: TGCGCCAGCAGCTTGGGACAGGGGGCGCTTACTGAAGCTTTCTTT; CDR3 protein: CASSLGQGALTEAFF
J gene: TRBJ1-5; clone size: .; D gene: TRBD1; V gene: TRBV6-5; CDR3 DNA: TGTGCCAGCAGGGCTGACAGGGGGCCCCAGCATTTT; CDR3 protein: CASRADRGPQHF
J gene: TRBJ2-1; clone size: .; D gene: .; V gene: TRBV6-2/TRBV6-3; CDR3 DNA: TGTGCCAGCAGTTTTTCGGACAACAATGAGCAGTTCTTC; CDR3 protein: CASSFSDNNEQFF
J gene: TRBJ1-1; clone size: .; D gene: .; V gene: TRBV5-1; CDR3 DNA: TGCGCCAGCAGCTCTATGGACAGTACTTTGAACACTGAAGCTTTCTTT; CDR3 protein: CASSSMDSTLNTEAFF
J gene: TRBJ2-1; clone size: .; D gene: TRBD2; V gene: TRBV11-3; CDR3 DNA: TGTGCCAGCAGCTTACCCAGAACGGGGGGGGTCGATGAGCAGTTCTTC; CDR3 protein: CASSLPRTGGVDEQFF
J gene: TRBJ1-6; clone size: few; D gene: TRBD1; V gene: TRBV24-1; CDR3 DNA: TGTGCCACCAGGGCAGGGGGTAATTCACCCCTCCACTTT; CDR3 protein: CATRAGGNSPLHF
J gene: TRBJ2-5; clone size: .; D gene: TRBD2; V gene: TRBV5-4; CDR3 DNA: TGTGCCAGCAGCACCGGGGGGGCCCGGTTGGAGACCCAGTACTTC; CDR3 protein: CASSTGGARLETQYF
J gene: TRBJ1-6; clone size: once; D gene: TRBD1; V gene: TRBV3-1/TRBV3-2; CDR3 DNA: TGTGCCAGCAGCCTGGGACAGGGAGGCTATTCACCCCTCCACTTT; CDR3 protein: CASSLGQGGYSPLHF
J gene: TRBJ2-3; clone size: .; D gene: .; V gene: TRBV7-2; CDR3 DNA: TGTGCCAGCAGCTTCAGGATCGATACGCAGTATTTT; CDR3 protein: CASSFRIDTQYF
J gene: TRBJ2-7; clone size: .; D gene: TRBD1; V gene: TRBV18; CDR3 DNA: TGTGCCAGCTCACCAAAGACAGGGCTCTCCTACGAGCAGTACTTC; CDR3 protein: CASSPKTGLSYEQYF
J gene: TRBJ1-6; clone size: .; D gene: .; V gene: TRBV5-1; CDR3 DNA: TGCGCCAGCAGCTTGGTTACTACCAATTCACCCCTCCACTTT; CDR3 protein: CASSLVTTNSPLHF
J gene: TRBJ1-2; clone size: .; D gene: TRBD1; V gene: TRBV9; CDR3 DNA: TGTGCCAGCAGCGTAACAGGACAGGGGATCTATGGCTACACCTTC; CDR3 protein: CASSVTGQGIYGYTF
J gene: TRBJ2-7; clone size: .; D gene: .; V gene: TRBV7-3; CDR3 DNA: TGTGCCAGCAGCTTAACAGGGGGCGAGCAGTACTTC; CDR3 protein: CASSLTGGEQYF
J gene: TRBJ1-6; clone size: .; D gene: .; V gene: TRBV30; CDR3 DNA: TGTGCCTGGAGTGTAGCGGGGAGAGGGAATTCACCCCTCCACTTT; CDR3 protein: CAWSVAGRGNSPLHF
J gene: TRBJ2-5; clone size: .; D gene: .; V gene: TRBV30; CDR3 DNA: TGTGCCCGGACAACCTCAGGGGTCGAGACCCAGTACTTC; CDR3 protein: CARTTSGVETQYF
J gene: TRBJ1-1; clone size: .; D gene: TRBD1; V gene: TRBV7-9; CDR3 DNA: TGTGCCAGCAGCCTATCAACAGGGGTGTACACTGAAGCTTTCTTT; CDR3 protein: CASSLSTGVYTEAFF
J gene: TRBJ2-3; clone size: .; D gene: TRBD1; V gene: TRBV7-2; CDR3 DNA: TGTGCCAGCAGGTCCCGGACAGGGAGCACAGATACGCAGTATTTT; CDR3 protein: CASRSRTGSTDTQYF
J gene: TRBJ2-7; clone size: .; D gene: TRBD1; V gene: TRBV4-2; CDR3 DNA: TGTGCCAGCAGCCAAGATTACAGGGGGCGCGAGCAGTACTTC; CDR3 protein: CASSQDYRGREQYF
J gene: TRBJ2-1; clone size: .; D gene: TRBD2; V gene: TRBV4-1; CDR3 DNA: TGCGCCAGCAGCCCTCCTAGCGGGGGAAGCGACACCTACAATGAGCAGTTCTTC; CDR3 protein: CASSPPSGGSDTYNEQFF
J gene: TRBJ1-5; clone size: .; D gene: .; V gene: TRBV2; CDR3 DNA: TGTGCCAGCAGTTCAGGCGGGCAGAGTCAGCCCCAGCATTTT; CDR3 protein: CASSSGGQSQPQHF
J gene: TRBJ1-1; clone size: .; D gene: .; V gene: TRBV28; CDR3 DNA: TGTGCCAGCAGTTTAGGGCCGGTTAGGTCTGAAGCTTTCTTT; CDR3 protein: CASSLGPVRSEAFF
J gene: TRBJ2-1; clone size: once; D gene: TRBD2; V gene: TRBV7-2; CDR3 DNA: TGTGCCAGCAGCCTAGCGGGAGTCATCCATGAGCAGTTCTTC; CDR3 protein: CASSLAGVIHEQFF
J gene: TRBJ1-1; clone size: .; D gene: .; V gene: TRBV11-2; CDR3 DNA: TGTGCCAGCAGCTTAGACAAGGCCTTTACGGATAGCATGAACACTGAAGCTTTCTTT; CDR3 protein: CASSLDKAFTDSMNTEAFF
J gene: TRBJ2-7; clone size: .; D gene: TRBD2; V gene: TRBV18; CDR3 DNA: TGTGCCAGCTCGCAGGGACTATCCTTGGGCGAGCAGTACTTC; CDR3 protein: CASSQGLSLGEQYF
J gene: TRBJ2-1; clone size: .; D gene: TRBD2; V gene: TRBV2; CDR3 DNA: TGTGCCGTGAAAGCGGGAGCCTCGGATGAGCAGTTCTTC; CDR3 protein: CAVKAGASDEQFF
J gene: TRBJ2-1; clone size: .; D gene: .; V gene: TRBV15; CDR3 DNA: TGTGCCACCAGCAGAGATGAGGGGGAGGGCTTTTACAATGAGCAGTTCTTC; CDR3 protein: CATSRDEGEGFYNEQFF
J gene: TRBJ1-3; clone size: .; D gene: TRBD1; V gene: TRBV9; CDR3 DNA: TGTGCCAGCAGCACCGCCGGGACAGGGGTAGGAAACACCATATATTTT; CDR3 protein: CASSTAGTGVGNTIYF
J gene: TRBJ1-5; clone size: once; D gene: TRBD1; V gene: TRBV2; CDR3 DNA: TGTGCCAGCAGTTCACAGGGGATGTACGGCAATCAGCCCCAGCATTTT; CDR3 protein: CASSSQGMYGNQPQHF
J gene: TRBJ2-5; clone size: .; D gene: .; V gene: TRBV2; CDR3 DNA: TGTGCCAGCAGTAGTGGAAGCGGAGAGACCCAGTACTTC; CDR3 protein: CASSSGSGETQYF
J gene: TRBJ2-7; clone size: medium-sized; D gene: TRBD1; V gene: TRBV4-2; CDR3 DNA: TGTGCCAGCAGCCCAGATGAGGGGACAGGGTCTAACGAGCAGTACTTC; CDR3 protein: CASSPDEGTGSNEQYF
J gene: TRBJ1-2; clone size: .; D gene: TRBD1; V gene: TRBV18; CDR3 DNA: TGTGCCAGCTCACCATATCGACAGGGCAGACCCTATGGCTACACCTTC; CDR3 protein: CASSPYRQGRPYGYTF
J gene: TRBJ1-6; clone size: .; D gene: .; V gene: TRBV12-3/TRBV12-4; CDR3 DNA: TGTGCCAGCAGGCGACAGAATTCACCCCTCCACTTT; CDR3 protein: CASRRQNSPLHF
J gene: TRBJ2-2; clone size: .; D gene: TRBD1; V gene: TRBV5-4; CDR3 DNA: TGTGCCAGCAGCTTAACCGGGACAGGGGAGACCGGGGAGCTGTTTTTT; CDR3 protein: CASSLTGTGETGELFF
J gene: TRBJ1-4; clone size: .; D gene: TRBD1; V gene: TRBV5-6; CDR3 DNA: TGTGCCAGCAGCTTGGGGTTGGGACAGGGAGAAAAACTGTTTTTT; CDR3 protein: CASSLGLGQGEKLFF
J gene: TRBJ1-2; clone size: .; D gene: .; V gene: TRBV19; CDR3 DNA: TGTGCCAGTAGTATAGATATTCTTGGGGCCTATGGCTACACCTTC; CDR3 protein: CASSIDILGAYGYTF
J gene: TRBJ1-5; clone size: few; D gene: TRBD1; V gene: TRBV19; CDR3 DNA: TGTGCCAGCAAGTGGACAGGGGGCGCTGGTACCTATAGCAATCAGCCCCAGCATTTT; CDR3 protein: CASKWTGGAGTYSNQPQHF
J gene: TRBJ2-5; clone size: .; D gene: .; V gene: TRBV7-3; CDR3 DNA: TGTGCCAGCAGCGTTGCAGGGTCGGGAGAGACCCAGTACTTC; CDR3 protein: CASSVAGSGETQYF
J gene: TRBJ1-4; clone size: .; D gene: TRBD1; V gene: TRBV6-5; CDR3 DNA: TGTGCCAGCAGTACCCGACAGGGAGTTAATGAAAAACTGTTTTTT; CDR3 protein: CASSTRQGVNEKLFF
J gene: TRBJ2-1; clone size: .; D gene: .; V gene: TRBV27; CDR3 DNA: TGTGCCAGCAGCCCTACTCCCAATCCTTACAATGAGCAGTTCTTC; CDR3 protein: CASSPTPNPYNEQFF
J gene: TRBJ1-2; clone size: .; D gene: TRBD1; V gene: TRBV7-2; CDR3 DNA: TGTGCCAGCCACGACAGGGGGTTGAACTATGGCTACACCTTC; CDR3 protein: CASHDRGLNYGYTF
J gene: TRBJ2-3; clone size: few; D gene: .; V gene: TRBV29-1; CDR3 DNA: TGCAGCGTGGCTACTTCAGCGGATACGCAGTATTTT; CDR3 protein: CSVATSADTQYF
J gene: TRBJ1-4; clone size: .; D gene: .; V gene: TRBV21-1; CDR3 DNA: TGTGCCAGCAGCACGACAGGGGGCGGTGAGGAAACTAATGAAAAACTGTTTTTT; CDR3 protein: CASSTTGGGEETNEKLFF
J gene: TRBJ2-3; clone size: once; D gene: .; V gene: TRBV20-1; CDR3 DNA: TGCAGTGTAAAGAACCCCAGCGCGGAGTATTTT; CDR3 protein: CSVKNPSAEYF
J gene: TRBJ1-2; clone size: .; D gene: .; V gene: TRBV15; CDR3 DNA: TGTGCCACCAGCAGAGATTGGGGACAAGCCTATGGCTACACCTTC; CDR3 protein: CATSRDWGQAYGYTF
J gene: TRBJ2-3; clone size: .; D gene: TRBD2; V gene: TRBV5-1; CDR3 DNA: TGCGCCAGCAGCTCCCCTGGGCGGGGGGGCACAGATACGCAGTATTTT; CDR3 protein: CASSSPGRGGTDTQYF